Following are 28 T cell receptor beta chains from one sample sequenced in a study of blood T cell repertoires in COVID-19 (dated by TCRdb to between 2020 and 2021). To prepare the library, the immunoSEQ multiplex PCR assay was applied. In its TCRdb copy, this immuneACCESS table keeps in-frame sequences only and misses some clones. Where compared with another copy, unresolved V genes explain less than half of these, and the others have no known cause. The sample table holds about 84,000 clones, of which approximately 76% were seen once. The ten top clones hold roughly 6.6% of the sample. The sample taken for sequencing was peripheral blood. All receptors derive from a man in his 70s with acute or convalescent COVID-19.

The chain recombines TRBV5-1 with TRBJ2-3, with TRBD1 identical over 8 bases. V gave up 7 bases and J gave up 3 bases; unmatched junction bases: 16. The CDR3 covers 17 residues. The germline V gene encodes CDR1 SGHRS and CDR2 YFSETQ. The CDR3 here is CASRSGTGTGGTDTQYF. Here the CDR3 DNA reads TGCGCCAGCCGCTCCGGGACCGGGACAGGAGGGACAGATACGCAGTATTTT.

The chain recombines TRBV3-1 (or the pseudogene TRBV3-2) with TRBJ2-5; 9 bases fit TRBD1. CDR1 is LGHDT and CDR2 is YNNKEL in the germline V gene (reference sequence). V trimming: 1 base; J trimming: 3 bases; junction bases outside the gene matches: 0. The CDR3 has 14 amino acids. This CDR3 reads CASSQGDREETQYF. CDR3 DNA: TGTGCCAGCAGCCAAGGGGACAGGGAAGAGACCCAGTACTTC.

This clone was seen more than once but under ten times. J is TRBJ2-1 and V is TRBV2, with TRBD2 identical over 10 bases. The CDR3 has 15 amino acids. CDR1 is SNHLY, CDR2 FYNNEI, per germline. The J segment lost 9 bases and the V segment lost 7 bases, leaving 12 bases of the junction unmatched. CDR3 sequence: CASMSGTSDHGEQFF. The CDR3 coding sequence is TGTGCCAGCATGTCTGGGACTAGCGATCACGGTGAGCAGTTCTTC.

The rearrangement uses TRBV2 and TRBJ1-6, with no clear D. V dropped 1 base and J dropped 14 bases, with 12 bases sitting between them. This CDR3 contains 13 residues. Germline V gene data show CDR1 as SNHLY and CDR2 as FYNNEI. The CDR3 sequence: CASSEGAGSALHF. The CDR3 coding sequence is TGTGCCAGCAGTGAAGGTGCGGGATCGGCCCTCCACTTT.

J is TRBJ1-4 and V is TRBV9; D is possibly TRBD1 (5 bases). V was clipped by 0 bases and J by 0 bases, with 9 bases between them. CDR3 size: 16 residues. Germline V gene data show CDR1 as SGDLS and CDR2 as YYNGEE. The CDR3: CASSVDRITTNEKLFF. In DNA form, the CDR3 reads TGTGCCAGCAGCGTAGACAGGATTACAACTAATGAAAAACTGTTTTTT.

This clone was counted between two and nine times. This chain links TRBV25-1 with TRBJ1-1; maybe TRBD1 (6 bases). CDR3 length: 15 amino acids. Germline V CDR1 and CDR2: MGHDK, SYGVNS. V was clipped by 3 bases and J by 1 base, with 12 bases between them. Here the CDR3 reads CASSDPLQGNTEAFF. Written as DNA, the CDR3 is TGTGCCAGCAGTGACCCATTACAGGGGAACACTGAAGCTTTCTTT.

This sequence joins TRBV3-1 (or the pseudogene TRBV3-2) and TRBJ2-3, with D possibly matching TRBD2 (5 bases). CDR3 length: 17 amino acids. Germline assignment: CDR1 LGHDT and CDR2 YNNKEL (reference sequence). Trimming took 0 bases from V and 6 from J, leaving 19 bases between them. The CDR3 reads CASSQDQSSRVMDTQYF. As DNA, the CDR3 is TGTGCCAGCAGCCAAGATCAGTCTAGCCGGGTGATGGATACGCAGTATTTT.

The V gene is TRBV4-1, the J gene TRBJ1-3; D possibly corresponds to TRBD1 (5 bases). Trimming left V 0 bases short and J 3 bases short, with 9 bases between. This CDR3 is 15 amino acids long. Looked up from germline, CDR1 is MGHRA and CDR2 is YSYEKL. CDR3 amino acids: CASSQDDSFGNTIYF. Here the CDR3 DNA reads TGCGCCAGCAGCCAAGATGACAGCTTTGGAAACACCATATATTTT.

This rearrangement joins TRBV5-4 to TRBJ2-1; a possible D gene is TRBD1 (7 bases). V lost 4 bases, J lost 1 base, and 12 bases lay in between. There are 15 residues in the CDR3. Germline V gene data show CDR1 as SGHNT and CDR2 as YYREEE (reference sequence). The CDR3 DNA reads as TGTGCCAGCAGCCAGACAGGGAGGTCCTACAATGAGCAGTTCTTC. Its protein product is CASSQTGRSYNEQFF.

This chain uses TRBV6-2 or TRBV6-3 with TRBJ2-5; D is unclear. The germline V gene encodes CDR1 MNHEY and CDR2 SVGEGT. Trimming took off 3 bases at V and 5 bases at J, with 13 bases between the two ends. This CDR3 comprises 14 residues. In DNA, the CDR3 is TGTGCCAGCAGTTATAACAGCCCTCCGGAGACCCAGTACTTC. Translating it yields CASSYNSPPETQYF.

The chain couples TRBV6-5 to TRBJ1-2, with TRBD1 matching over 7 bases. The germline CDR1 and CDR2 sequences are MNHEY and SVGAGI. The CDR3 has 13 amino acids. V lost 6 bases, J lost 4 bases, and 5 bases stayed unmatched. CDR3 nucleotide sequence: TGTGCCAGCAGCCAAGGGACAGCCTATGGCTACACCTTC. As protein: CASSQGTAYGYTF.

The chain recombines TRBV5-1 with TRBJ1-5, with D unresolved. The CDR3 sequence is 14 residues long. Trimming cost V 3 bases and J 4 bases, with 11 bases left between them. Per germline, CDR1 SGHRS and CDR2 YFSETQ. CDR3 residues: CASSYTGKNQPQHF. The DNA for the CDR3 is TGCGCCAGCAGCTACACCGGGAAAAATCAGCCCCAGCATTTT.

This chain connects TRBV7-3 to TRBJ2-3; 7 bases align to TRBD1. J gave up 4 bases and V 5 bases, and 18 bases lay outside the gene matches. Germline CDR1 and CDR2: SGHTA and FQGTGA. The length of the CDR3 is 18 residues. Here the CDR3 reads CASSPQTGENEEADTQYF. DNA of the CDR3: TGTGCCAGCAGCCCCCAAACAGGGGAGAATGAGGAAGCAGATACGCAGTATTTT. Full variable domain (missing parts from reference TRBV7-3 and TRBJ2-3): GAGVSQTPSNKVTEKGKYVELRCDPISGHTALYWYRQSLGQGPEFLIYFQGTGAADDSGLPNDRFFAVRPEGSVSTLKIQRTERGDSAVYLCASSPQTGENEEADTQYFGPGTRLTVL.

V and J are TRBV27 and TRBJ1-2, with unresolved D. The length of the CDR3 is 13 residues. V was cut by 6 bases and J by 8 bases, with 16 bases left in between. The germline gives CDR1 MNHEY, CDR2 SMNVEV (reference sequence). The CDR3 DNA reads TGTGCCAGCAGACGTGAGGGAACCGGGGGCTACACCTTC. Translation: CASRREGTGGYTF.

This clone was recorded a few times. This chain uses TRBV5-1 with TRBJ2-5; TRBD1 agrees at 11 bases. The trim removed 4 bases at V and 0 bases at J, leaving 5 bases unmatched. Germline lookup yields CDR1 SGHRS and CDR2 YFSETQ. This CDR3 region has 16 residues. CDR3 residues: CASSPGTGGYQETQYF. CDR3 DNA: TGCGCCAGCAGCCCTGGGACAGGGGGTTACCAAGAGACCCAGTACTTC.

The chain is built from TRBV7-9 and TRBJ1-2, with D uncertain. Trimming pared 5 bases from V and 8 bases from J, leaving 15 bases between. Germline V gene sequence: CDR1 SEHNR, CDR2 FQNEAQ (reference sequence). This CDR3 has 13 amino acids. CDR3: CASSPGPGEGYTF. CDR3 DNA sequence: TGTGCCAGCAGCCCAGGCCCCGGGGAGGGCTACACCTTC.

This clone showed up just once. This chain connects TRBV28 to TRBJ1-1; D gene ambiguous. V was trimmed by 8 bases and J by 2 bases, leaving 24 bases between them. CDR1 and CDR2 (germline): MDHEN, SYDVKM. CDR3 length: 17 residues. Here the CDR3 DNA reads TGTGCCAGCTCCCCATCCCGAACGAGGCAGACTAACACTGAAGCTTTCTTT. It translates to CASSPSRTRQTNTEAFF.

A single count supports this clone. V is TRBV30 and J is TRBJ2-3, with 9 bases fitting TRBD2. CDR1 and CDR2 from the germline V gene are GTSNPN and SVGIG (reference sequence). Trimming cost V 3 bases and J 6 bases; bases outside gene matches: 10. The CDR3 extends over 15 amino acids. CDR3 region: CAWRVAGASRDTQYF. The CDR3 nucleotides are TGTGCCTGGAGAGTAGCGGGGGCCTCCAGGGATACGCAGTATTTT.

The CDR3 DNA follows: TGTGCCAGCAGCCAACTAGCGGGAGTCTCCTACGAGCAGTACTTC. Translating gives CASSQLAGVSYEQYF. This sequence joins TRBV4-2 and TRBJ2-7; TRBD2 matches at 10 bases. Germline V lookup: CDR1 LGHNA, CDR2 YNFKEQ. Unmatched junction bases numbered 1, after V lost 2 bases and J lost 0 bases. This CDR3 has 15 amino acids.

The rearrangement uses TRBV29-1 and TRBJ1-2; 8 bases agree with TRBD1. The CDR3 contains 12 residues. Trimming cost V 5 bases and J 5 bases; bases outside gene matches: 4. CDR1 and CDR2 (germline): SQVTM, ANQGSEA. The CDR3 coding sequence is TGCAGCGTTCGGGACAGGTCTTATGGCTACACCTTC. This translates into CSVRDRSYGYTF. The full variable domain, completed using reference TRBV29-1 and TRBJ1-2, is SAVISQKPSRDICQRGTSLTIQCQVDSQVTMMFWYRQQPGQSLTLIATANQGSEATYESGFVIDKFPISRPNLTFSTLTVSNMSPEDSSIYLCSVRDRSYGYTFGSGTRLTVV.

The chain joins TRBV7-9 to TRBJ1-2; possible D gene TRBD1, 6 bases. The CDR3 length is 16 residues. Trimming took off 0 bases at V and 5 bases at J, with 16 bases between the two ends. Germline CDR1 reads SEHNR; CDR2 reads FQNEAQ (reference sequence). The DNA of the CDR3 is TGTGCCAGCAGCTTAGCCACTGGGACAATCGGATATGGCTACACCTTC. It is translated as CASSLATGTIGYGYTF.

This clone was counted a few times. The chain links TRBV11-2 to TRBJ2-3, with TRBD2 matching 8 bases. CDR1 is SGHAT, CDR2 FQNNGV, per germline. Trimming cost V 3 bases and J 1 base; bases outside gene matches: 3. The CDR3 sequence is 15 residues long. The CDR3 DNA reads TGTGCCAGCAGCTTGTGGCGGGAGGGCACAGATACGCAGTATTTT. Protein sequence: CASSLWREGTDTQYF.

V is TRBV7-9 and J is TRBJ1-1, with no clear D. This CDR3 region has 12 residues. Germline V gene sequence: CDR1 SEHNR, CDR2 FQNEAQ (reference sequence). Trimming pared 3 bases from V and 11 bases from J, leaving 13 bases between. The CDR3 nucleotides read TGTGCCAGCAGCTTCGACGGGGTCCTGGCTTTCTTT. It yields the protein CASSFDGVLAFF.

This clone has just a few counts. The V and J genes are TRBV5-6 and TRBJ2-7; tentatively, D is TRBD1 (6 bases). Germline lookup yields CDR1 SGHDT and CDR2 YYEEEE. The V end was cut by 0 bases, the J end by 4 bases, with 11 bases between. The CDR3 totals 14 residues. The chain's CDR3 is CASSLETTGYEQYV. As DNA, the CDR3 is TGTGCCAGCAGCTTGGAAACCACAGGGTACGAGCAGTACGTC.

The V and J genes are TRBV29-1 and TRBJ1-2, with TRBD1 matching 8 bases. CDR3 length: 14 amino acids. The V segment lost 6 bases and the J segment 8 bases; nucleotides outside the gene matches: 14. In germline, CDR1 is SQVTM, CDR2 ANQGSEA. The CDR3 protein is CSVAADRGSGGYTF. In DNA form, the CDR3 reads TGCAGCGTCGCAGCAGACAGGGGCTCTGGCGGCTACACCTTC.

This clone has more than one count but fewer than ten. The V call is TRBV28, the J call TRBJ2-4, with TRBD2 matching over 8 bases. CDR1 and CDR2 (germline): MDHEN, SYDVKM. The CDR3 covers 15 residues. V shed 4 bases and J 0 bases; nucleotides not matched to a gene: 2. For the CDR3, the DNA is TGTGCCAGCAGTTCTAGCGGGTCAGCCAAAAACATTCAGTACTTC. Its protein is CASSSSGSAKNIQYF.

The table lists this clone with a few counts. The V and J genes are TRBV28 and TRBJ1-2, with D perhaps TRBD1 (6 bases). V was shortened by 6 bases and J by 3 bases, with 11 bases between the two germline ends. The CDR3 runs 13 residues. CDR1 and CDR2 from the germline V gene are MDHEN and SYDVKM. The CDR3 sequence: CASRIGQHYGYTF. Here the CDR3 DNA reads TGTGCCAGCAGAATCGGACAGCACTATGGCTACACCTTC.

The chain carries TRBV15 and TRBJ2-7, with a possible D match to TRBD1 (5 bases). Germline CDR1 and CDR2: LNHNV and YYDKDF (reference sequence). The CDR3 is 16 residues long. V lost 4 bases to trimming and J lost 0 bases, with 16 bases between them. CDR3 region: CATSIAGRVISYEQYV. The CDR3 DNA is TGTGCCACCAGCATCGCCGGCAGGGTCATCTCCTACGAGCAGTACGTC.